These 29 T cell receptor beta chains were all obtained from the same sample, sequenced in a study of T cell responses to AZD1222 COVID-19 vaccine. Clones were sequenced by immunoSEQ multiplex PCR, and TCRdb holds only the in-frame ones, with some missing. The table lists around 130,000 clones, just over 85% of them singletons, with roughly 7.4% in the top ten. Sequencing used peripheral blood, obtained on day 0 of AZD1222 vaccination. The receptors shown here come from an adult in good health.

The chain uses TRBV5-8 and TRBJ2-7; 10 bases align to TRBD2. V lost 2 bases and J lost 6; bases outside the gene matches: 11. This CDR3 comprises 16 residues. CDR1 and CDR2 (germline): SGHTS, YDEGEE. The CDR3 protein is CASSFRGDPSGSEQYF. The CDR3 DNA follows: TGTGCCAGCAGCTTCCGTGGAGATCCTAGCGGGAGCGAGCAGTACTTC. Combining the CDR3 with reference TRBV5-8 and TRBJ2-7 gives the whole variable domain EAGVTQSPTHLIKTRGQQATLRCSPISGHTSVYWYQQALGLGLQFLLWYDEGEERNRGNFPPRFSGRQFPNYSSELNVNALELEDSALYLCASSFRGDPSGSEQYFGPGTRLTVT.

The chain is built from TRBV5-1 and TRBJ2-1, with TRBD1 matching 12 bases. This CDR3 is built from 16 residues. From germline, CDR1 is SGHRS and CDR2 YFSETQ. V gave up 0 bases and J gave up 6 bases; unmatched junction bases: 4. In DNA form, the CDR3 reads TGCGCCAGCAGCTTGGCCTCGGGACAGGGGGCCAATGAGCAGTTCTTC. Amino acid sequence: CASSLASGQGANEQFF.

V gene TRBV19 combines with J gene TRBJ1-2, with no clear D. Germline V gives CDR1 LNHDA, CDR2 SQIVND (reference sequence). The CDR3 has 11 residues. The V end lost 7 bases, the J end lost 9 bases, and 12 bases lay between the germline ends. Written as DNA, the CDR3 is TGTGCCAGTACTGGCCCAGCGAGCTACACCTTC. This sequence encodes CASTGPASYTF.

This clone was recorded once. V usage is TRBV5-1 and J usage is TRBJ2-1, with 8 bases fitting TRBD2. CDR1 SGHRS and CDR2 YFSETQ come from the germline V gene. The junction had 6 bases not matched to a gene; V was cut back by 0 bases and J by 4 bases. The length of the CDR3 is 16 residues. For the CDR3, the DNA is TGCGCCAGCAGCTTGGCCCGACTAGCGAGATACAATGAGCAGTTCTTC. Amino acids: CASSLARLARYNEQFF.

This clone has just one count. J is TRBJ2-1 and V is TRBV5-1; TRBD2 agrees at 9 bases. The germline CDR1 and CDR2 sequences are SGHRS and YFSETQ. Germline trimming cut 2 bases from V and 8 bases from J; bases unmatched to any gene: 14. This CDR3 has 17 residues. CDR3 region: CASSFRLAGEPGDEQFF. In DNA, the CDR3 is TGCGCCAGCAGCTTTCGTTTAGCGGGAGAGCCAGGGGATGAGCAGTTCTTC.

The gene calls are TRBV19 and TRBJ2-7; 8 bases match TRBD1. CDR3 length: 15 residues. Germline trimming cut 4 bases from V and 1 base from J; bases unmatched to any gene: 6. Germline CDR1 LNHDA, CDR2 SQIVND (reference sequence). The CDR3 spells CASSSNRGSSYEQYF. The CDR3 DNA reads as TGTGCCAGTAGTAGCAACAGGGGGTCTTCCTACGAGCAGTACTTC.

The chain recombines TRBV4-1 with TRBJ2-7; D is unclear. The CDR3 has 17 amino acids. Trimming pared 4 bases from V and 2 bases from J, leaving 21 bases between. CDR1 is MGHRA and CDR2 is YSYEKL in the germline V gene. The CDR3 here is CASSPPPVPRVAYEQYF. CDR3 nucleotides: TGCGCCAGCAGCCCCCCTCCCGTCCCACGCGTCGCCTACGAGCAGTACTTC.

The chain employs TRBV9 and TRBJ2-3; TRBD2 aligns across 7 bases. The CDR3 has 16 residues. Germline V lookup: CDR1 SGDLS, CDR2 YYNGEE. The V and J ends lost 2 bases and 4 bases, in that order; junction bases with no gene match: 10. DNA of the CDR3: TGTGCCAGCAGCGTTAGTTCTAGCGGAAAGTCAGATACGCAGTATTTT. Protein: CASSVSSSGKSDTQYF.

This clone appeared once. The chain uses TRBV5-1 and TRBJ1-3; 11 nucleotides match TRBD1. Germline lookup yields CDR1 SGHRS and CDR2 YFSETQ. This CDR3 has 16 amino acids. J was trimmed by 3 bases and V by 4 bases; bases with no gene match: 6. The CDR3 loop is CASSGGTGGIGNTIYF. Written as DNA, the CDR3 is TGCGCCAGCAGCGGCGGGACAGGGGGGATTGGAAACACCATATATTTT.

The chain recombines TRBV12-3 or TRBV12-4 with TRBJ1-6; D is ambiguous. V was trimmed by 6 bases and J by 18 bases, leaving 21 bases between them. CDR3 size: 13 residues. In nucleotides, the CDR3 is TGTGCCAGCAGCCCTGTCATGGGGAGCTCACACCACTTT. Translated: CASSPVMGSSHHF.

V gene TRBV10-3 combines with J gene TRBJ2-1, with TRBD1 matching over 8 bases. Germline trimming cut 7 bases from V and 7 bases from J; bases unmatched to any gene: 9. Germline V gives CDR1 ENHRY, CDR2 SYGVKD. This CDR3 has 14 amino acids. This CDR3 reads CAIKTGATGNEQFF. CDR3 in DNA: TGTGCCATCAAGACAGGGGCCACTGGTAATGAGCAGTTCTTC.

This CDR3 reads CASSLSLQETQYF. Here the CDR3 DNA reads TGTGCCAGCAGCTTAAGCCTCCAAGAGACCCAGTACTTC. The J gene is TRBJ2-5, the V gene TRBV7-8; D unclear. Trimming pared 2 bases from V and 1 base from J, leaving 5 bases between. The CDR3 runs to 13 residues. CDR1 and CDR2 from the germline V gene are SGHVS and FQNEAQ.

This sequence joins TRBV7-2 and TRBJ2-7; 7 positions agree with TRBD2. The CDR3 has 12 amino acids. The J segment lost 3 bases and the V segment lost 6 bases, leaving 2 bases of the junction unmatched. CDR1 and CDR2 (germline): SGHTA, FQGNSA. This CDR3 reads CASRGRGYEQYF. DNA for the CDR3: TGTGCCAGCAGGGGGAGGGGCTACGAGCAGTACTTC.

The chain carries TRBV5-1 and TRBJ2-7, with 8 nucleotides matching TRBD1. Germline V gene data show CDR1 as SGHRS and CDR2 as YFSETQ. V lost 2 bases to trimming and J lost 3 bases; unmatched junction nucleotides: 10. The CDR3 loop spans 16 amino acids. The CDR3 reads CASSFSTGQGVYEQYF. The CDR3 DNA sequence: TGCGCCAGCAGCTTTAGTACTGGACAGGGTGTCTACGAGCAGTACTTC.

This clone was observed once. The J gene is TRBJ1-4, the V gene TRBV5-1; 8 nucleotides line up with TRBD1. The junction had 7 bases not matched to a gene; V was cut back by 2 bases and J by 7 bases. The CDR3 covers 15 residues. Germline V CDR1 and CDR2: SGHRS, YFSETQ. The CDR3 coding sequence is TGCGCCAGCAGCTTAACTGGACAGGGTGGTGAAAAACTGTTTTTT. This encodes CASSLTGQGGEKLFF. Drawing the rest from reference TRBV5-1 and TRBJ1-4, the complete variable domain is KAGVTQTPRYLIKTRGQQVTLSCSPISGHRSVSWYQQTPGQGLQFLFEYFSETQRNKGNFPGRFSGRQFSNSRSEMNVSTLELGDSALYLCASSLTGQGGEKLFFGSGTQLSVL.

The rearrangement joins TRBV10-3 to TRBJ2-7; D call uncertain. CDR1 ENHRY and CDR2 SYGVKD come from the germline V gene. Trimming removed 0 bases at V and 4 bases at J, with 10 bases between. The CDR3 spans 14 residues. CDR3 loop: CAISESDQGYEQYF. The CDR3 DNA sequence: TGTGCCATCAGTGAGTCTGACCAAGGTTACGAGCAGTACTTC.

The chain combines TRBV19 with TRBJ1-6, with D perhaps matching TRBD1 (5 bases). Trimming removed 5 bases from V and 0 bases from J, with 14 bases in between. CDR1 LNHDA and CDR2 SQIVND come from the germline V gene (reference sequence). CDR3 length: 17 amino acids. The CDR3 sequence is CASSPRGGSSYNSPLHF. In DNA form, the CDR3 reads TGTGCCAGTAGTCCCCGTGGGGGAAGCTCCTATAATTCACCCCTCCACTTT.

The chain joins TRBV6-1 to TRBJ1-1, with D unclear. V was clipped by 2 bases and J by 2 bases, with 6 bases between them. Germline V gene sequence: CDR1 MNHNS, CDR2 SASEGT. The CDR3 has 13 residues. CDR3 DNA: TGTGCCAGCAGTGAAATAGTTAACACTGAAGCTTTCTTT. This translates into CASSEIVNTEAFF.

This clone was seen only once. The rearrangement joins TRBV30 to TRBJ2-7; perhaps TRBD1 as D (6 bases). The ends were cut back, 4 bases at V and 4 bases at J, with 11 bases in the middle. Germline V gives CDR1 GTSNPN, CDR2 SVGIG (reference sequence). The CDR3 spans 12 residues. CDR3 sequence (DNA): TGTGCCTGGACCAAGGGGGTATACGAGCAGTACTTC. Protein sequence: CAWTKGVYEQYF.

The rearrangement links TRBV7-9 to TRBJ1-2; D is possibly TRBD1 (5 bases). The V and J ends lost 1 base and 1 base respectively, with 7 bases between them. This CDR3 spans 14 amino acids. CDR1 and CDR2 (germline): SEHNR, FQNEAQ (reference sequence). CDR3 residues: CASSLVGGNYGYTF. CDR3 nucleotides: TGTGCCAGCAGCTTAGTGGGGGGTAACTATGGCTACACCTTC.

The chain uses TRBV7-9 and TRBJ2-3, with D possibly TRBD1 on 6 matching bases. The germline gives CDR1 SEHNR, CDR2 FQNEAQ (reference sequence). The CDR3 is 14 residues long. The V gene lost 5 bases and the J gene lost 2 bases, with 11 bases spanning the gap. The CDR3 here is CASSDGQYTDTQYF. Here the CDR3 DNA reads TGTGCCAGCAGCGATGGACAGTACACAGATACGCAGTATTTT.

The gene calls are TRBV3-1 (or the pseudogene TRBV3-2) and TRBJ1-3; D is unclear. The germline gives CDR1 LGHDT, CDR2 YNNKEL (reference sequence). The CDR3 covers 16 residues. V lost 7 bases and J 0 bases, leaving 16 bases between the germline ends. DNA of the CDR3: TGTGCCAGCAACAATCCGGGCCGGAGCTCTGGAAACACCATATATTTT. Translation gives CASNNPGRSSGNTIYF.

This chain connects TRBV2 to TRBJ2-7; D perhaps matches TRBD1 (7 bases). The CDR3 covers 15 residues. Between the trimmed V and J ends, which lost 8 bases and 2 bases, there was a span of 19 bases. Germline V lookup: CDR1 SNHLY, CDR2 FYNNEI. For the CDR3, the DNA is TGTGCCAGCTTAAGGGGGGACAGCGTAACCTACGAGCAGTACTTC. It encodes CASLRGDSVTYEQYF.

The V gene is TRBV7-7, the J gene TRBJ2-1; 16 bases align to TRBD2. Germline V CDR1 and CDR2: SSHAT, FNYEAQ (reference sequence). This CDR3 spans 15 amino acids. V was clipped by 5 bases and J by 8 bases; unmatched bases: 3. The CDR3: CASSPGLAGGHEQFF. The CDR3 DNA reads as TGTGCCAGCAGCCCGGGACTAGCGGGAGGGCATGAGCAGTTCTTC.

The chain employs TRBV14 and TRBJ2-7; D might be TRBD1 or TRBD2, each matching 5 bases. The CDR3 is 13 amino acids. V was shortened by 3 bases and J by 6 bases, with 12 bases between the two germline ends. Germline-derived CDR1 and CDR2 are SGHDN and FVKESK. CDR3 sequence: CASSHGAAREQYF. CDR3 in DNA: TGTGCCAGCAGCCACGGGGCTGCTCGCGAGCAGTACTTC.

In its sample, this clone was seen once. The rearrangement links TRBV5-4 to TRBJ1-1; possibly TRBD1 for D (5 bases). V lost 2 bases, J lost 1 base, and 9 bases lay in between. CDR3 length: 14 residues. Germline CDR1 reads SGHNT; CDR2 reads YYREEE (reference sequence). The CDR3 sequence: CASSFGQENTEAFF. The CDR3 coding sequence is TGTGCCAGCAGCTTTGGACAAGAGAACACTGAAGCTTTCTTT. Supplemented by reference TRBV5-4 and TRBJ1-1, the full variable domain reads ETGVTQSPTHLIKTRGQQVTLRCSSQSGHNTVSWYQQALGQGPQFIFQYYREEENGRGNFPPRFSGLQFPNYSSELNVNALELDDSALYLCASSFGQENTEAFFGQGTRLTVV.

This chain links TRBV20-1 with TRBJ1-4; D call uncertain. V was shortened by 3 bases and J by 0 bases, with 14 bases between the two germline ends. CDR3 length: 16 amino acids. Germline V gene sequence: CDR1 DFQATT, CDR2 SNEGSKA (reference sequence). CDR3 region: CSASPVDLSTNEKLFF. The CDR3 nucleotides read TGCAGTGCTAGTCCCGTGGACTTGTCAACTAATGAAAAACTGTTTTTT.

Regarding this clone: The same CDR3 also results from other DNA sequences found in this sample. The V call is TRBV5-1, the J call TRBJ2-3, with D possibly matching TRBD1 (5 bases). This CDR3 is 14 amino acids long. V was pared by 0 bases and J by 0 bases, with 5 bases between. Germline CDR1 reads SGHRS; CDR2 reads YFSETQ. CDR3 in amino acids: CASSLGGSTDTQYF. The CDR3, as DNA: TGCGCCAGCAGCTTGGGGGGCAGCACAGATACGCAGTATTTT.

The chain combines TRBV6-5 with TRBJ1-1; D unresolved. The V end lost 6 bases, the J end lost 1 base, and 3 bases lay between the germline ends. The germline V gene encodes CDR1 MNHEY and CDR2 SVGAGI. The length of the CDR3 is 11 residues. CDR3 sequence: CASRENTEAFF. The CDR3 coding sequence is TGTGCCAGCAGGGAGAACACTGAAGCTTTCTTT.